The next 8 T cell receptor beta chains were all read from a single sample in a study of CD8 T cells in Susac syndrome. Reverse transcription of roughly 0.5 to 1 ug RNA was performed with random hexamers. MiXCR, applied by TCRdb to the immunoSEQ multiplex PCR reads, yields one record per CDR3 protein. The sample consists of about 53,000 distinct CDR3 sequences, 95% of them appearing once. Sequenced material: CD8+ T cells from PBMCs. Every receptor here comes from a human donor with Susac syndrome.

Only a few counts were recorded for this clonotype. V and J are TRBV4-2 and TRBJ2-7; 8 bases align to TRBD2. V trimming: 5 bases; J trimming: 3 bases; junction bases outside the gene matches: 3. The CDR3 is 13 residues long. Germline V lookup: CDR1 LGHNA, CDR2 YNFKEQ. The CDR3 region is CASSETSVYEQYF. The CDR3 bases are TGTGCCAGCAGCGAGACTAGCGTCTACGAGCAGTACTTC.

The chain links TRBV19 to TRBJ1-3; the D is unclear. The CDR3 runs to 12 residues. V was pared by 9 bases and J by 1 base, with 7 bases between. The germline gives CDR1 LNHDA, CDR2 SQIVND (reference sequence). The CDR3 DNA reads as TGTGCCAGCCCGTCGTCTGGAAACACCATATATTTT. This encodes CASPSSGNTIYF. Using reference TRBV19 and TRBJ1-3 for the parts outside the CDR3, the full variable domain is DGGITQSPKYLFRKEGQNVTLSCEQNLNHDAMYWYRQDPGQGLRLIYYSQIVNDFQKGDIAEGYSVSREKKESFPLTVTSAQKNPTAFYLCASPSSGNTIYFGEGSWLTVV.

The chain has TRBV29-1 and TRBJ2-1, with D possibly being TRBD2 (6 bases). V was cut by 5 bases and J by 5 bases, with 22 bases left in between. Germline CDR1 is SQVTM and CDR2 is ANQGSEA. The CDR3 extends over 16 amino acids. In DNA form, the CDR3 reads TGCAGCGTTTTTTGGTCCGGGACTGCATACGACAATGAGCAGTTCTTC. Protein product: CSVFWSGTAYDNEQFF.

CDR3 protein: CASTRAGSDTGELFF. DNA of the CDR3: TGTGCCAGCACCCGGGCCGGGAGTGACACCGGGGAGCTGTTTTTT. The rearrangement uses TRBV12-3 or TRBV12-4 and TRBJ2-2; weak D call: TRBD2 (6 bases). Between the trimmed V and J ends, which lost 7 bases and 3 bases, there was a span of 15 bases. This CDR3 is built from 15 residues.

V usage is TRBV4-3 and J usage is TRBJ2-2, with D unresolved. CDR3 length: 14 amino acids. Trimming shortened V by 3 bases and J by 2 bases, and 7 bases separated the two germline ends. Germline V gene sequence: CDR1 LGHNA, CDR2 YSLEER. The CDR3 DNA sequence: TGCGCCAGCAGCCATTTTTCAAACACCGGGGAGCTGTTTTTT. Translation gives CASSHFSNTGELFF.

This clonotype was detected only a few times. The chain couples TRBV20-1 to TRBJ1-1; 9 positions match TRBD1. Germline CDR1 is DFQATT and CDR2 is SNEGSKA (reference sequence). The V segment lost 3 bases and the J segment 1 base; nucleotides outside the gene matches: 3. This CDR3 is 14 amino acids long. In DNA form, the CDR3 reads TGCAGTGCTAGGTTGGGACAGGGGAACACTGAAGCTTTCTTT. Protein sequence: CSARLGQGNTEAFF.

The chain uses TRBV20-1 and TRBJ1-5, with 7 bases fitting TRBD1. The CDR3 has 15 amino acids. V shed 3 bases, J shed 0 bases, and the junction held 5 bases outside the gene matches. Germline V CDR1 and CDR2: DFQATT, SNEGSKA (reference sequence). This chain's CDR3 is CSARTGLGSNQPQHF. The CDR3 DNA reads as TGCAGTGCTAGGACAGGGTTGGGTAGCAATCAGCCCCAGCATTTT.

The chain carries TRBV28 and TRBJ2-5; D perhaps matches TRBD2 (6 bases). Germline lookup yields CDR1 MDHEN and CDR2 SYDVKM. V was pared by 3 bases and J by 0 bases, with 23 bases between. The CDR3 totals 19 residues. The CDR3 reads CASSLEGQGTNWYQETQYF. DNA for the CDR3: TGTGCCAGCAGTTTGGAGGGGCAGGGTACGAATTGGTACCAAGAGACCCAGTACTTC.